Listed below are T cell receptor beta chains from one sample, sequenced in a study of blood T cell repertoires in COVID-19. TCRdb keeps only in-frame clones here, not all; method: immunoSEQ multiplex PCR. The sample contains fewer than 350,000 clones, about 83% of which appear only once. The sample was PBMCs or T cells enriched from blood (not recorded which). These receptors all stem from a woman aged 40 to 49 who had recovered from COVID-19. Each CDR3 is given with its conserved first and last residue. The D gene is left open where the match is weak. Part of the rows lack a size; the others show once, few, many or a class for expanded clones.

>TRBV7-2|TRBJ2-7|NA|14|TRBD2
CASSWGLAGEEQYF
TGTGCCAGCAGCTGGGGACTAGCGGGAGAGGAGCAGTACTTC
>TRBV7-7|TRBJ2-5|NA|15|TRBD2
CASSLGLAGMETQYF
TGTGCTAGCAGCTTAGGGCTAGCGGGTATGGAGACCCAGTACTTC
>TRBV2|TRBJ2-1|few|16|TRBD2
CASSLETREGRNEQFF
TGTGCCAGCAGTCTCGAAACGCGGGAGGGCAGAAATGAGCAGTTCTTC
>TRBV7-2|TRBJ2-2|NA|16|NA
CASSPARAGYTGELFF
TGTGCCAGCAGCCCCGCGCGAGCGGGCTACACCGGGGAGCTGTTTTTT
>TRBV7-2|TRBJ1-5|NA|15|NA
CASSLATGTGQPQHF
TGTGCCAGCAGCTTGGCGACAGGAACGGGTCAGCCCCAGCATTTT
>TRBV5-1|TRBJ2-5|NA|16|TRBD1
CASSLAWQGARETQYF
TGCGCCAGCAGCTTGGCCTGGCAGGGGGCTCGTGAGACCCAGTACTTC
>TRBV7-8|TRBJ1-1|NA|14|NA
CASSLNYRVAEAFF
TGTGCCAGCAGCCTAAATTACAGGGTCGCTGAAGCTTTCTTT
>TRBV3-1/TRBV3-2|TRBJ2-4|NA|14|NA
CASSQSAGINIQYF
TGTGCCAGCAGCCAAAGTGCGGGAATAAACATTCAGTACTTC
>TRBV4-2|TRBJ2-7|NA|14|NA
CASSQTTGTYEQYF
TGTGCCAGCAGCCAAACTACAGGAACCTACGAGCAGTACTTC
>TRBV28|TRBJ1-2|few|13|NA
CASSLGGSYGYTF
TGTGCCAGCAGTTTAGGGGGGAGCTATGGCTACACCTTC
>TRBV7-2|TRBJ1-1|NA|15|NA
CASSLGGGLNTEAFF
TGTGCCAGCAGCTTAGGGGGGGGACTGAACACTGAAGCTTTCTTT
>TRBV5-1|TRBJ1-4|NA|14|TRBD1
CASGQGQGGEKLFF
TGCGCCAGCGGTCAAGGACAGGGCGGTGAAAAACTGTTTTTT
>TRBV7-2|TRBJ2-5|NA|14|NA
CASSLNREGETQYF
TGTGCCAGCAGCTTAAACAGGGAAGGAGAGACCCAGTACTTC
>TRBV25-1|TRBJ2-7|NA|17|TRBD1
CASSEFGRQGASYEQYF
TGTGCCAGCAGTGAATTTGGTCGGCAGGGGGCTTCCTACGAGCAGTACTTC
>TRBV27|TRBJ1-2|NA|15|TRBD1
CASSLWGTGDSGYTF
TGTGCCAGCAGTTTGTGGGGGACAGGGGACTCGGGCTACACCTTC
>TRBV7-2|TRBJ2-7|NA|17|TRBD2
CASSLFWTSARGLEQYF
TGTGCCAGCAGCTTATTTTGGACTAGCGCCAGGGGGTTGGAGCAGTACTTC
>TRBV7-8|TRBJ2-7|NA|16|NA
CASSLRQTGTGDEQYF
TGTGCCAGCAGCTTACGGCAGACAGGGACTGGTGACGAGCAGTACTTC
>TRBV29-1|TRBJ2-7|once|12|TRBD1
CSVFGQGREQYF
TGCAGCGTCTTCGGACAGGGGCGCGAGCAGTACTTC
>TRBV24-1|TRBJ1-5|NA|15|NA
CATSDSTGPDQPQHF
TGTGCCACCAGTGATTCGACAGGTCCCGATCAGCCCCAGCATTTT
>TRBV27|TRBJ1-1|NA|16|TRBD1
CASSLSPGQVNTEAFF
TGTGCCAGCAGTCTCTCCCCGGGACAGGTAAACACTGAAGCTTTCTTT
>TRBV3-1/TRBV3-2|TRBJ1-4|NA|15|TRBD1
CASSQEGTGGEKLFF
TGTGCCAGCAGCCAAGAGGGGACAGGAGGTGAAAAACTGTTTTTT
>TRBV5-1|TRBJ2-5|NA|14|TRBD2
CASSLVAGKETQYF
TGCGCCAGCAGCTTGGTAGCGGGCAAAGAGACCCAGTACTTC
>TRBV7-9|TRBJ2-1|NA|14|TRBD2
CASGASGSGNEQFF
TGTGCCAGCGGGGCTAGCGGGAGTGGCAATGAGCAGTTCTTC
>TRBV7-2|TRBJ2-5|NA|15|TRBD2
CASSFALAGRETQYF
TGTGCCAGCAGCTTCGCTCTAGCGGGACGTGAGACCCAGTACTTC
>TRBV11-2|TRBJ2-7|NA|14|NA
CASSFVDRGYEQYF
TGTGCCAGCAGCTTCGTTGATCGGGGGTACGAGCAGTACTTC
>TRBV12-3/TRBV12-4|TRBJ2-1|NA|13|NA
CASSLVQDNEQFF
TGTGCCAGCAGTTTGGTTCAGGACAATGAGCAGTTCTTC
>TRBV7-9|TRBJ1-1|NA|14|NA
CASSLGQANTEAFF
TGTGCCAGCAGCTTAGGCCAGGCGAACACTGAAGCTTTCTTT
>TRBV13|TRBJ2-1|NA|16|TRBD1
CASSFTGQGAYNEQFF
TGTGCCAGCAGCTTCACGGGACAGGGGGCATACAATGAGCAGTTCTTC
>TRBV13|TRBJ2-1|once|15|TRBD2
CASSSGLAGEDEQFF
TGTGCCAGCAGCTCCGGACTAGCGGGAGAGGATGAGCAGTTCTTC
>TRBV7-3|TRBJ2-1|NA|18|TRBD2
CASSPGGKWEGFYNEQFF
TGTGCCAGCAGCCCCGGGGGAAAGTGGGAGGGATTCTACAATGAGCAGTTCTTC
>TRBV1|TRBJ2-7|few|15|NA
CTSSQEGRKRYEQYF
TGCACCAGCAGCCAAGAGGGGAGGAAGAGATACGAGCAGTACTTC
>TRBV5-4|TRBJ2-7|NA|16|TRBD2
CASSAQAGTSAYEQYF
TGTGCCAGCAGCGCCCAGGCCGGGACTAGCGCCTACGAGCAGTACTTC
>TRBV3-1/TRBV3-2|TRBJ2-1|few|13|NA
CASSHLEGAEQFF
TGTGCCAGCAGCCATCTAGAGGGAGCTGAGCAGTTCTTC
>TRBV7-2|TRBJ2-1|NA|17|TRBD2
CASSSVPGLAAYNEQFF
TGTGCCAGCAGCTCTGTACCGGGACTAGCGGCTTACAATGAGCAGTTCTTC
>TRBV7-8|TRBJ1-1|NA|14|NA
CASSLVGRNTEAFF
TGTGCCAGCAGCTTAGTGGGCCGGAACACTGAAGCTTTCTTT
>TRBV2|TRBJ2-3|many|12|NA
CASKRGTDTQYF
TGTGCCAGCAAGAGGGGCACAGATACGCAGTATTTT
>TRBV28|TRBJ2-6|NA|17|TRBD1
CASSPWGQGTGANVLTF
TGTGCCAGCAGTCCCTGGGGACAGGGAACCGGGGCCAACGTCCTGACTTTC
>TRBV12-3/TRBV12-4|TRBJ2-7|NA|13|TRBD1
CASSQGVSYEQYF
TGTGCCAGCAGCCAGGGGGTCTCCTACGAGCAGTACTTC
>TRBV18|TRBJ1-1|NA|16|TRBD1
CASSPGQGAANTEAFF
TGTGCCAGCTCACCGGGACAGGGGGCCGCGAACACTGAAGCTTTCTTT
>TRBV10-3|TRBJ2-1|many|15|TRBD2
CAISLGAGGSNEQFF
TGTGCCATCAGTCTAGGAGCGGGAGGGTCCAATGAGCAGTTCTTC
>TRBV6-2/TRBV6-3|TRBJ2-3|NA|15|TRBD2
CASSYAAGDTDTQYF
TGTGCCAGCAGTTACGCGGCGGGGGACACAGATACGCAGTATTTT
>TRBV4-3|TRBJ1-6|NA|15|NA
CASSPGQFSVSPLHF
TGCGCCAGCAGCCCTGGACAGTTCTCGGTGTCACCCCTCCACTTT
>TRBV21-1|TRBJ1-6|NA|21|NA
CASSKDSVRLPCSSYNSPLHF
TGTGCCAGCAGCAAAGACTCGGTTCGACTCCCTTGTAGCTCCTATAATTCACCCCTCCACTTT
>TRBV6-2/TRBV6-3|TRBJ2-5|NA|13|NA
CASSYDSHETQYF
TGTGCCAGCAGTTACGACAGTCACGAGACCCAGTACTTC
>TRBV5-1|TRBJ1-2|NA|14|NA
CASSSEGGLEGYTF
TGCGCCAGCAGCTCGGAAGGAGGGCTCGAGGGCTACACCTTC
>TRBV6-5|TRBJ2-7|NA|15|TRBD1
CASSYSPGQGYEQYF
TGTGCCAGCAGTTACTCCCCGGGACAGGGCTACGAGCAGTACTTC
>TRBV6-1|TRBJ1-5|NA|15|NA
CASSEAQGFNQPQHF
TGTGCCAGCAGTGAAGCGCAGGGGTTTAATCAGCCCCAGCATTTT
>TRBV12-3/TRBV12-4|TRBJ1-2|once|13|TRBD1
CASSRQGTDGYTF
TGTGCCAGCAGCCGACAGGGTACGGATGGCTACACCTTC